This T cell receptor beta chain comes out of a study of blood T cell repertoires in COVID-19. Study context: T cells, B-cell-depleted T cells, or PBMCs provided the cDNA or gDNA that served as material.

Using immunoSEQ multiplex PCR, the repertoire was profiled, and TCRdb retains in-frame clones only, with some absent. The sample carries some 140,000 clones, roughly 86% recorded once. The length of the CDR3 is 14 residues. Germline V lookup: CDR1 SQVTM, CDR2 ANQGSEA. The germline V and J ends were trimmed by 5 bases and 1 base, with 13 bases remaining between them. This clonotype was sampled from a woman aged 50 to 65 who had recovered from COVID-19. V and J are TRBV29-1 and TRBJ2-3; maybe TRBD1 (5 bases). The sequencing sample was made of peripheral blood. The CDR3 DNA is TGCAGCGTTTGGGGCCCTGTTCGCACAGATACGCAGTATTTT. Translating gives CSVWGPVRTDTQYF.